This T cell receptor (beta chain) was identified in a study of T cells in Graves' hyperthyroidism and ophthalmopathy. The CDR3 is 13 amino acids. Germline CDR1 and CDR2: MDHEN and SYDVKM. Many counts were recorded for this clonotype. This may be a read error, as it is one base from a much larger clone. There were TCR beta CDR3 regions amplified from RNA transcripts. Using the HTBI primer set, a first-round RT-PCR was run on the TCR CDR3. TCRdb re-analysed the multiplex PCR reads in MiXCR, keeping a single row per CDR3 protein. The table has 380,000 or so distinct CDR3 sequences, about 14% seen once. The chain joins TRBV28 to TRBJ2-5; TRBD1 is a possible D gene (5 bases). This receptor was taken from a young man with Graves' hyperthyroidism that later progressed to Graves' ophthalmopathy. The sequencing input was blood. The CDR3 loop is CTSKVVGPGTQYF. Here the CDR3 DNA reads TGTACCAGCAAAGTTGTGGGGCCGGGGACCCAGTACTTC.